Following are 20 T cell receptor beta chains from one sample sequenced in a study of response to subunit inactivated influenza vaccine. TCRdb ran MiXCR on the RT-PCR reads and lists one entry per CDR3 protein. The data hold around 750,000 distinct CDR3 sequences, with roughly 20% observed a single time. The sample in question was PBMCs from blood, obtained around 5 days after vaccination. Receptors originate from a middle-aged man who received an inactivated influenza vaccine.

The V and J genes are TRBV20-1 and TRBJ1-5; D gene ambiguous. From germline, CDR1 is DFQATT and CDR2 SNEGSKA (reference sequence). CDR3 size: 12 residues. The ends were cut back, 1 base at V and 4 bases at J, with 5 bases in the middle. For the CDR3, the DNA is TGCAGTGCTAGAGTCCGGAATCAGCCCCAGCATTTT. Its protein is CSARVRNQPQHF.

The chain is built from TRBV5-1 and TRBJ2-1; 12 bases agree with TRBD2. The V and J ends lost 1 base and 6 bases, in that order; junction bases with no gene match: 5. This CDR3 is built from 16 residues. CDR1 is SGHRS and CDR2 is YFSETQ in the germline V gene. The CDR3 region is CASSLSLAGGANEQFF. The CDR3 bases are TGCGCCAGCAGCTTGTCCCTAGCGGGGGGGGCCAATGAGCAGTTCTTC.

This clonotype has at least ten counts. This chain links TRBV7-2 with TRBJ2-3, with D tentatively TRBD2 (6 bases). There are 15 residues in the CDR3. The germline gives CDR1 SGHTA, CDR2 FQGNSA. The germline V and J ends were trimmed by 1 base and 0 bases, with 8 bases remaining between them. The CDR3 protein is CASSLGGVSTDTQYF. The CDR3 coding sequence is TGTGCCAGCAGCTTAGGGGGGGTCAGCACAGATACGCAGTATTTT.

J is TRBJ2-1 and V is TRBV7-9; 8 nucleotides match TRBD1. Per germline, CDR1 SEHNR and CDR2 FQNEAQ (reference sequence). The CDR3 sequence is 15 residues long. V lost 7 bases and J lost 8; bases outside the gene matches: 13. CDR3 residues: CASTYDRGDLHEQFF. The CDR3 coding sequence is TGTGCCAGCACCTATGACAGGGGCGACCTTCATGAGCAGTTCTTC.

This clonotype has ten or more counts. This chain links TRBV5-1 with TRBJ2-1, with 12 positions matching TRBD1. CDR1 and CDR2 from the germline V gene are SGHRS and YFSETQ. V was pared by 4 bases and J by 7 bases, with 12 bases of the junction left unmatched. The CDR3 sequence is 17 residues long. This chain's CDR3 is CASSPISGTGGRNEQFF. The CDR3 region has the DNA TGCGCCAGCAGCCCAATCTCCGGGACAGGGGGCCGGAATGAGCAGTTCTTC.

This chain uses TRBV28 with TRBJ2-3, with D perhaps given as TRBD1 or TRBD2 (5 bases each). Germline CDR1 is MDHEN and CDR2 is SYDVKM. This CDR3 region has 16 residues. V shed 4 bases and J shed 2 bases, with 16 bases lying between them. CDR3 DNA: TGTGCCAGCAGTTCTTGGGGCGGGTTTTTCACAGATACGCAGTATTTT. Residues: CASSSWGGFFTDTQYF.

This chain's CDR3 is CSATTGTEVTDTQYF. CDR3 DNA sequence: TGCAGTGCGACAACCGGGACCGAAGTCACAGATACGCAGTATTTT. This rearrangement joins TRBV20-1 to TRBJ2-3; either TRBD1 or TRBD2 may supply D (5 bases each). The germline V gene encodes CDR1 DFQATT and CDR2 SNEGSKA (reference sequence). The CDR3 has 15 amino acids. Deletions cut 6 bases from V and 2 bases from J, with 18 bases between.

V gene TRBV6-2 or TRBV6-3 combines with J gene TRBJ2-1; a weak D match, TRBD2 (5 bases). The CDR3 totals 17 residues. CDR1 is MNHEY and CDR2 is SVGEGT in the germline V gene. V shed 7 bases and J shed 0 bases, with 19 bases lying between them. CDR3 residues: CASTTGRQTHSYNEQFF. In DNA form, the CDR3 reads TGTGCCAGCACCACGGGAAGACAAACACACTCCTACAATGAGCAGTTCTTC.

This clonotype was seen at least ten times. The CDR3 nucleotides read TGCGCCAGCAGCCAAGACAGGCAGTTTCACAATGGCTACACCTTC. Its translation: CASSQDRQFHNGYTF. The rearrangement links TRBV4-3 to TRBJ1-2; D call uncertain. Germline CDR1 and CDR2: LGHNA and YSLEER. This CDR3 comprises 15 residues. With 0 bases removed from V and 6 bases from J, the gap between germline ends came to 14 bases.

In its sample, this clonotype was seen a few times. V usage is TRBV2 and J usage is TRBJ2-3; 12 bases match TRBD2. The trim removed 10 bases at V and 5 bases at J, leaving 10 bases unmatched. Germline lookup yields CDR1 SNHLY and CDR2 FYNNEI. There are 15 residues in the CDR3. The CDR3 region is CATEGTSGFGDTQYF. CDR3 nucleotide sequence: TGTGCCACCGAGGGGACTAGCGGGTTTGGAGATACGCAGTATTTT. Full variable domain (missing parts from reference TRBV2 and TRBJ2-3): EPEVTQTPSHQVTQMGQEVILRCVPISNHLYFYWYRQILGQKVEFLVSFYNNEISEKSEIFDDQFSVERPDGSNFTLKIRSTKLEDSAMYFCATEGTSGFGDTQYFGPGTRLTVL.

V is TRBV12-3 or TRBV12-4 and J is TRBJ2-1; the match to TRBD2 covers 14 bases. V shed 3 bases and J 5 bases; nucleotides not matched to a gene: 6. This CDR3 spans 17 amino acids. CDR3 bases: TGTGCCAGCAGTTTGAGACGGACTAGCGGGGGGAACAATGAGCAGTTCTTC. The encoded protein is CASSLRRTSGGNNEQFF.

This clonotype has only a few counts. The chain carries TRBV30 and TRBJ1-1; 8 bases align to TRBD1. J gave up 8 bases and V 3 bases, and 5 bases lay outside the gene matches. This CDR3 spans 12 amino acids. Germline V gene sequence: CDR1 GTSNPN, CDR2 SVGIG (reference sequence). In DNA form, the CDR3 reads TGTGCCTGGAGCGACAGGGGATACGAAGCTTTCTTT. Amino acid sequence: CAWSDRGYEAFF.

This clonotype was picked up a small number of times. The V and J genes are TRBV27 and TRBJ1-6; no clear D gene. Germline V gene sequence: CDR1 MNHEY, CDR2 SMNVEV (reference sequence). V was shortened by 2 bases and J by 10 bases, with 9 bases between the two germline ends. The length of the CDR3 is 13 residues. The CDR3 DNA reads TGTGCCAGCAGTTTAGGTCTGCGATCACCCCTCCACTTT. Protein: CASSLGLRSPLHF.

The V gene is TRBV20-1, the J gene TRBJ2-5; 10 positions agree with TRBD2. Germline CDR1 and CDR2: DFQATT and SNEGSKA (reference sequence). This CDR3 region has 15 residues. J gave up 5 bases and V 0 bases, and 6 bases lay outside the gene matches. CDR3: CSARDPGTSVETQYF. The CDR3 bases are TGCAGTGCTAGAGATCCCGGGACTAGCGTTGAGACCCAGTACTTC.

The chain recombines TRBV14 with TRBJ2-5; unclear D gene. The germline gives CDR1 SGHDN, CDR2 FVKESK. V was pared by 5 bases and J by 9 bases, with 22 bases between. This CDR3 is 15 amino acids long. CDR3 in amino acids: CASSLNRAPLAAQYF. In nucleotides, the CDR3 is TGTGCCAGCAGCTTAAACCGGGCCCCCCTGGCGGCCCAGTACTTC.

The chain has TRBV12-3 or TRBV12-4 and TRBJ2-1; 9 bases agree with TRBD2. V shed 6 bases, J shed 2 bases, and the junction held 5 bases outside the gene matches. The CDR3 is 15 residues long. CDR3 sequence (DNA): TGTGCCAGCAGACACCTAGCGGGGCCCTACAATGAGCAGTTCTTC. Translating gives CASRHLAGPYNEQFF.

The chain couples TRBV4-3 to TRBJ1-2; D gene ambiguous. V was clipped by 1 base and J by 7 bases, with 16 bases between them. This CDR3 spans 15 amino acids. CDR1 and CDR2 (germline): LGHNA, YSLEER. Here the CDR3 reads CASSQGRKRFRGYTF. The CDR3 DNA is TGCGCCAGCAGCCAAGGGCGGAAGAGATTTCGTGGCTACACCTTC.

In its sample, this clonotype was seen a few times. The chain carries TRBV29-1 and TRBJ2-1; TRBD2 aligns across 11 bases. The CDR3 runs 16 residues. With 4 bases clipped from V and 6 bases from J, the junction kept 11 bases outside the gene matches. Germline CDR1 SQVTM, CDR2 ANQGSEA. The CDR3 spells CSVGSPTSGIGNEQFF. The CDR3 DNA sequence: TGCAGCGTTGGTAGTCCGACTAGCGGGATTGGCAATGAGCAGTTCTTC.

This rearrangement joins TRBV20-1 to TRBJ2-1; 7 positions agree with TRBD2. The CDR3 spans 18 residues. The V segment lost 0 bases and the J segment 7 bases; nucleotides outside the gene matches: 18. Germline V gene sequence: CDR1 DFQATT, CDR2 SNEGSKA (reference sequence). The CDR3 region is CSARDPFSDGGRSNEQFF. The DNA of the CDR3 is TGCAGTGCTAGAGATCCGTTTTCCGATGGCGGGAGATCAAATGAGCAGTTCTTC.

This clonotype has a handful of counts. The chain uses TRBV12-3 or TRBV12-4 and TRBJ1-2; no definite D call. Deletions cut 3 bases from V and 8 bases from J, with 7 bases between. The CDR3 has 11 residues. The CDR3 reads CASSFQDGYTF. CDR3 bases: TGTGCCAGCAGTTTCCAGGACGGCTACACCTTC.